This paragraph covers one TCR beta chain sequence. There is no known antigen for this receptor. No quality values exist for individual bases; no much larger clone is one base distant. Participants in the prospective study were aged roughly 18 to 89 years, lived in under 30 United States geographic areas, and enrolled through a virtual design. To assign participants to cohorts, the prospective study relied on clinical history that participants themselves reported in a screening survey and a study questionnaire. Recovered participants in ImmuneRACE Cohort 3 were defined by two consecutive negative NP/OP PCR tests, clearance by a healthcare professional, or resolution of symptoms. In the prospective study, mobile phlebotomists collected whole blood, serum and a nasopharyngeal or oropharyngeal swab from each participant. Prospective study participants could optionally give additional blood draws and questionnaires over a roughly two-month period. Before DNA extraction, blood samples from the prospective study were shipped at room temperature or frozen.

TCRbeta CDR3 regions were amplified from genomic DNA by means of the immunoSEQ Assay, a bias-controlled multiplex PCR. In the source study's methods: Within the assay, amplification of reference gene primers was used to estimate how many nucleated cells each sample contained. To quantify the absolute abundance of each unique TCRbeta CDR3 rearrangement, sequence reads were collapsed and filtered. Productive Simpson clonality was computed per sample as the square root of Simpson's diversity index over productive rearrangements. TCRdb retrieved this table from immuneACCESS and kept in-frame rearrangements only. Not all clones are present; in checked studies, unresolved V genes account for under half, and no reason is known for the remainder. D and trimming come from the DNA, and the V and J calls and clone size come from that table. The sample yields 220,000 or so clones; about four fifths were counted once. The top ten clonotypes cover approximately 6.8% of the sample.

The sample comes from a study of blood T cell repertoires in COVID-19 (dated by TCRdb to 2018 to 2020). Turning to the overall study: Samples covering the acute and convalescent phases of COVID-19 were provided by collaborators in the United States, Italy and Spain. The repertoires were made available in a free public database intended to serve as a resource for research on the immune response to SARS-CoV-2. Where HLA class I and class II types were available, the types were taken from metadata supplied by the sample provider, not from assay-based typing. The dataset comprised deeply sampled blood TCRbeta repertoires from subjects exposed to, actively infected with, or recovered from COVID-19. The material from the prospective study consisted of cDNA or gDNA derived from T cells, B-cell-depleted T cells, or PBMCs. A de-identified subject ID, COVID-19 status, age in years and sex were almost always included in the sample metadata. The samples were drawn from the first 160 participants of the ongoing ImmuneRACE study and from over a thousand subjects provided by 6 global collaborators. Overall study results and their limits: Clinical and demographic metadata were provided uncurated, with the amount varying by source and participant.

The germline V gene gives CDR1 as KGHDR and CDR2 as SFDVKD. V ends up 5 bases short and J 2 bases short, with an unmatched junction base count of 6. Counted from cysteine to phenylalanine, this CDR3 has 16 amino acids. This entry keeps only the CDR3 DNA: 48 bases, framed from base 1. In this chain, TRBV24-1 is recombined with TRBJ2-1; TRBD2 fits 9 bases in the junction. Sequenced: PBMCs or T cells enriched from blood (not recorded which). This sequence originates from a woman aged 40 to 50 who had recovered from COVID-19. The CDR3 amino acid sequence is: CATSARTSEPYNEQFF. The nucleotides read TGTGCCACCAGTGCCCGGACTAGCGAGCCCTACAATGAGCAGTTCTTC.